The 26 T cell receptor beta chains below were found in one sample sequenced in a study of cytomegalovirus exposure and HLA in healthy donors. Only in-frame clones appear in the TCRdb table, and some are missing; sequencing was by immunoSEQ multiplex PCR. The profile shows 110,000 to 150,000 clones, approximately 91% of them singletons. The sequencing sample was made of PBMCs. These receptors were taken from a man in his late teens or twenties in good health and CMV-seronegative.

J is TRBJ1-1 and V is TRBV9; possibly TRBD1 for D (5 bases). The germline CDR1 and CDR2 sequences are SGDLS and YYNGEE. The CDR3 contains 14 residues. V was pared by 4 bases and J by 1 base, with 11 bases between. Here the CDR3 DNA reads TGTGCCAGCAGCCCGCAGACAGCGAACACTGAAGCTTTCTTT. It yields the protein CASSPQTANTEAFF. Full variable domain (remainder filled in from reference TRBV9 and TRBJ1-1): DSGVTQTPKHLITATGQRVTLRCSPRSGDLSVYWYQQSLDQGLQFLIQYYNGEERAKGNILERFSAQQFPDLHSELNLSSLELGDSALYFCASSPQTANTEAFFGQGTRLTVV.

V and J are TRBV30 and TRBJ1-5, with no clear D. The CDR3 consists of 12 residues. Trimming took 2 bases from V and 4 from J, leaving 6 bases between them. Germline loops: CDR1 GTSNPN, CDR2 SVGIG (reference sequence). The CDR3 nucleotides are TGTGCCTGGAGTCGGGAAAATCAGCCCCAGCATTTT. Its protein is CAWSRENQPQHF.

This clone was observed once. This chain joins TRBV11-2 and TRBJ1-4; D ambiguous. Germline CDR1 SGHAT, CDR2 FQNNGV. The CDR3 extends over 14 amino acids. V was shortened by 5 bases and J by 7 bases, with 14 bases between the two germline ends. CDR3 region: CASSNPGASEKLFF. The DNA for the CDR3 is TGTGCCAGCAGCAATCCGGGTGCGAGTGAAAAACTGTTTTTT. Filled out from reference TRBV11-2 and TRBJ1-4, the complete variable domain reads EAGVAQSPRYKIIEKRQSVAFWCNPISGHATLYWYQQILGQGPKLLIQFQNNGVVDDSQLPKDRFSAERLKGVDSTLKIQPAKLEDSAVYLCASSNPGASEKLFFGSGTQLSVL.

The table lists this clone with a count of one. CDR3 in DNA: TGTGCCAGCAGCTCCGAACTAGCGGGACTAAGTGCCGAGCAGTACGTC. The encoded protein is CASSSELAGLSAEQYV. The chain joins TRBV11-2 to TRBJ2-7, with 10 bases lining up with TRBD2. CDR3 size: 16 residues. The J segment lost 6 bases and the V segment lost 4 bases, leaving 12 bases of the junction unmatched. Germline V gene sequence: CDR1 SGHAT, CDR2 FQNNGV.

The V and J genes are TRBV9 and TRBJ2-7; 9 nucleotides agree with TRBD1. V dropped 3 bases and J dropped 2; count of bases not matched to a gene: 6. Germline lookup yields CDR1 SGDLS and CDR2 YYNGEE. The CDR3 loop spans 15 amino acids. In DNA form, the CDR3 reads TGTGCCAGCAGCGAAGGGACAGGGACTCCCTACGAGCAGTACTTC. It specifies CASSEGTGTPYEQYF.

The chain employs TRBV23-1 and TRBJ2-5, with 11 positions matching TRBD1. TRBV23-1 is assigned to the ORF class and has an uncertain function. Trimming removed 6 bases from V and 1 base from J; junction bases left unmatched: 13. This CDR3 contains 18 residues. CDR3 sequence: CASSRNTRGTGGQETQYF. The CDR3 DNA sequence: TGCGCCAGCAGCCGAAACACCCGCGGGACAGGGGGCCAAGAGACCCAGTACTTC.

The J gene is TRBJ2-3, the V gene TRBV6-1; D is possibly TRBD2 (5 bases). Trimming stripped 3 bases from V and 1 base from J, with 14 bases between. The CDR3 contains 16 residues. The germline V gene encodes CDR1 MNHNS and CDR2 SASEGT. CDR3 sequence (DNA): TGTGCCAGCAGTGAGTTACCAGCGGCCCGCACAGATACGCAGTATTTT. Its translation is CASSELPAARTDTQYF.

This chain joins TRBV9 and TRBJ1-2; possibly TRBD1 for D (6 bases). With 1 base removed from V and 1 base from J, the gap between germline ends came to 14 bases. This CDR3 is built from 16 residues. The germline gives CDR1 SGDLS, CDR2 YYNGEE. The DNA of the CDR3 is TGTGCCAGCAGCGTAACCGGACAGCCTAATAACTATGGCTACACCTTC. It yields the protein CASSVTGQPNNYGYTF.

The gene calls are TRBV4-1 and TRBJ2-5; a weak D match, TRBD1 (8 bases). The CDR3 consists of 15 residues. V was clipped by 1 base and J by 4 bases, with 13 bases between them. The V gene's germline CDR1 is MGHRA and CDR2 YSYEKL. DNA of the CDR3: TGCGCCAGCAGCCAAGGAACAGGGGGGGGAGAGACCCAGTACTTC. Its protein product is CASSQGTGGGETQYF.

The V call is TRBV19, the J call TRBJ2-5; 8 nucleotides align to TRBD2. Germline assignment: CDR1 LNHDA and CDR2 SQIVND (reference sequence). The CDR3 length is 16 residues. Trimming at V came to 5 bases and at J to 4 bases, leaving 12 bases not matched to a gene. CDR3 sequence reads: CASSPLAGKRGETQYF. The CDR3 nucleotides are TGTGCCAGTAGTCCTCTAGCGGGTAAACGTGGAGAGACCCAGTACTTC.

The V gene is TRBV11-3, the J gene TRBJ2-2, with D hard to call. CDR1 and CDR2 from the germline V gene are SGHNT and YENEEA. V lost 6 bases to trimming and J lost 7 bases, with 12 bases between them. CDR3 length: 13 residues. The CDR3 region is CASRRDSGGELFF. DNA for the CDR3: TGTGCCAGCAGGAGAGACTCTGGCGGGGAGCTGTTTTTT.

The chain is built from TRBV2 and TRBJ2-3, with 7 positions matching TRBD2. This CDR3 is built from 17 residues. V was clipped by 2 bases and J by 2 bases; unmatched bases: 10. Germline loops: CDR1 SNHLY, CDR2 FYNNEI. The CDR3, as DNA: TGTGCCAGCAGTGAATCGGGGGGTGGAAAGGTCACAGATACGCAGTATTTT. Amino acids: CASSESGGGKVTDTQYF.

There are a few counts of this clone. The chain uses TRBV6-5 and TRBJ1-5; weak D call: TRBD1 (5 bases). The CDR3 runs 14 residues. Germline values: CDR1 MNHEY, CDR2 SVGAGI. V lost 3 bases to trimming and J lost 5 bases, with 11 bases between them. The CDR3: CASSYSRADQPQHF. As DNA, the CDR3 is TGTGCCAGCAGTTATTCCAGGGCAGATCAGCCCCAGCATTTT.

This chain links TRBV6-5 with TRBJ1-1, with D hard to call. This CDR3 has 14 residues. V was trimmed by 0 bases and J by 1 base, leaving 6 bases between them. The germline V gene has CDR1 MNHEY and CDR2 SVGAGI. DNA for the CDR3: TGTGCCAGCAGTTACTCGCAACAGAACACTGAAGCTTTCTTT. This encodes CASSYSQQNTEAFF.

V gene TRBV2 combines with J gene TRBJ1-6; possible D gene TRBD1, 6 bases. This CDR3 region has 12 residues. Looked up from germline, CDR1 is SNHLY and CDR2 is FYNNEI. The ends were cut back, 4 bases at V and 9 bases at J, with 7 bases in the middle. The CDR3 sequence is CASSVTGSPLHF. The CDR3 DNA reads as TGTGCCAGCAGTGTGACAGGTTCACCCCTCCACTTT.

The V gene is TRBV28, the J gene TRBJ2-7; 10 bases map to TRBD1. With 0 bases clipped from V and 0 bases from J, the junction kept 8 bases outside the gene matches. The germline V gene encodes CDR1 MDHEN and CDR2 SYDVKM. This CDR3 has 18 residues. This chain's CDR3 is CASSLWGRTGGDSYEQYV. For the CDR3, the DNA is TGTGCCAGCAGTTTATGGGGTAGGACAGGGGGTGACTCCTACGAGCAGTACGTC.

The sample holds many counts of this clone. The chain is built from TRBV6-4 and TRBJ2-2; 10 bases are a match to TRBD1. Germline-derived CDR1 and CDR2 are MRHNA and SNTAGT. V dropped 0 bases and J dropped 3; count of bases not matched to a gene: 1. The CDR3 loop spans 16 amino acids. The CDR3 sequence: CASSDSTGGDTGELFF. DNA for the CDR3: TGTGCCAGCAGTGACTCGACAGGGGGCGACACCGGGGAGCTGTTTTTT.

Comments on this clone: Distinct nucleotide sequences in the sample also encode this CDR3. The rearrangement links TRBV9 to TRBJ2-2, with 15 bases matching TRBD2. Germline values: CDR1 SGDLS, CDR2 YYNGEE. The ends lost 2 bases at V and 6 bases at J; junction bases unmatched: 2. This CDR3 comprises 16 residues. The CDR3 loop reads CASSVGLAGGAGELFF. CDR3 nucleotides: TGTGCCAGCAGCGTTGGACTAGCGGGGGGGGCCGGGGAGCTGTTTTTT.

The chain recombines TRBV18 with TRBJ2-6, with D maybe TRBD1 (6 bases). The CDR3 sequence is 17 residues long. Germline assignment: CDR1 KGHSH and CDR2 LQKENI. The V gene lost 4 bases and the J gene lost 0 bases, with 13 bases spanning the gap. Written as DNA, the CDR3 is TGTGCCAGCTCACACAGGGCCGCACTCTCTGGGGCCAACGTCCTGACTTTC. Protein: CASSHRAALSGANVLTF.

V is TRBV27 and J is TRBJ1-2, with D possibly matching TRBD1 (6 bases). Trimming took off 4 bases at V and 0 bases at J, with 12 bases between the two ends. In germline, CDR1 is MNHEY, CDR2 SMNVEV (reference sequence). This CDR3 contains 15 residues. Here the CDR3 DNA reads TGTGCCAGCAGTTCCCCCGGGACACCTAACTATGGCTACACCTTC. Translated: CASSSPGTPNYGYTF.

V is TRBV7-3 and J is TRBJ2-5, with D unresolved. The CDR3 runs 13 residues. The V end was cut by 5 bases, the J end by 5 bases, with 12 bases between. CDR1 SGHTA and CDR2 FQGTGA come from the germline V gene. The CDR3 is CASSVTPAETQYF. The CDR3 DNA is TGTGCCAGCAGCGTGACTCCTGCGGAGACCCAGTACTTC.

The chain uses TRBV9 and TRBJ1-2; TRBD1 might be the D (5 bases). The V gene lost 3 bases and the J gene lost 7 bases, with 10 bases spanning the gap. Germline loops: CDR1 SGDLS, CDR2 YYNGEE. This CDR3 has 12 amino acids. The CDR3 bases are TGTGCCAGCAGCGGTCAGGGATCTGGCTACACCTTC. The encoded protein is CASSGQGSGYTF.

V and J are TRBV19 and TRBJ2-3, with TRBD1 identical over 10 bases. The CDR3 extends over 16 amino acids. V lost 7 bases, J lost 6 bases, and 13 bases stayed unmatched. Germline assignment: CDR1 LNHDA and CDR2 SQIVND (reference sequence). The CDR3 region is CASTPDRGYPPDTQYF. As DNA, the CDR3 is TGTGCCAGTACCCCGGACAGGGGGTATCCTCCGGATACGCAGTATTTT.

J is TRBJ1-1 and V is TRBV5-4; D uncertain. Germline-derived CDR1 and CDR2 are SGHNT and YYREEE (reference sequence). The V end lost 10 bases, the J end lost 11 bases, and 9 bases lay between the germline ends. The CDR3 consists of 8 residues. This CDR3 is CAYDSAFF. The CDR3 DNA reads TGTGCCTATGACTCCGCTTTCTTT.

This clone showed up just a few times. The genes are TRBV15 and TRBJ1-5, with D possibly TRBD1 on 5 matching bases. V was cut by 5 bases and J by 5 bases, with 10 bases left in between. CDR3 size: 13 residues. Per the germline V gene, CDR1 is LNHNV and CDR2 is YYDKDF (reference sequence). The DNA for the CDR3 is TGTGCCACCAGCCTGGACAATTATCAGCCCCAGCATTTT. Its translation is CATSLDNYQPQHF.

This chain uses TRBV4-1 with TRBJ2-7; 7 bases are a match to TRBD1. Germline V lookup: CDR1 MGHRA, CDR2 YSYEKL. Trimming at V came to 4 bases and at J to 1 base, leaving 7 bases not matched to a gene. The CDR3 runs to 15 residues. The DNA for the CDR3 is TGCGCCAGCAGCCGAGACAGGGTGGGGTCCTACGAGCAGTACTTC. Translating it yields CASSRDRVGSYEQYF.